This TCR beta chain was recorded in a study of T cell responses to AZD1222 COVID-19 vaccine. J was trimmed by 7 bases and V by 6 bases; bases with no gene match: 0. This CDR3 contains 13 residues. Germline values: CDR1 LNHDA, CDR2 SQIVND (reference sequence). Method: immunoSEQ multiplex PCR; TCRdb's copy keeps in-frame clones and lacks some. Among approximately 97,000 clones, about 88% were seen once, and the ten largest hold around 5.1%. With regard to this clone: Its specificity is not known.

Notes on the study in general: Of spike-specific TCRs, nearly half reportedly target regions left unmutated in variants.

This receptor was taken from an adult in good health. The specimen was peripheral blood, collected on day 0 of AZD1222 vaccination. This rearrangement joins TRBV19 to TRBJ2-2, with TRBD2 identical over 12 bases. The chain's CDR3 is CASRTSGGGELFF. CDR3 bases: TGTGCCAGTAGGACTAGCGGGGGCGGGGAGCTGTTTTTT.